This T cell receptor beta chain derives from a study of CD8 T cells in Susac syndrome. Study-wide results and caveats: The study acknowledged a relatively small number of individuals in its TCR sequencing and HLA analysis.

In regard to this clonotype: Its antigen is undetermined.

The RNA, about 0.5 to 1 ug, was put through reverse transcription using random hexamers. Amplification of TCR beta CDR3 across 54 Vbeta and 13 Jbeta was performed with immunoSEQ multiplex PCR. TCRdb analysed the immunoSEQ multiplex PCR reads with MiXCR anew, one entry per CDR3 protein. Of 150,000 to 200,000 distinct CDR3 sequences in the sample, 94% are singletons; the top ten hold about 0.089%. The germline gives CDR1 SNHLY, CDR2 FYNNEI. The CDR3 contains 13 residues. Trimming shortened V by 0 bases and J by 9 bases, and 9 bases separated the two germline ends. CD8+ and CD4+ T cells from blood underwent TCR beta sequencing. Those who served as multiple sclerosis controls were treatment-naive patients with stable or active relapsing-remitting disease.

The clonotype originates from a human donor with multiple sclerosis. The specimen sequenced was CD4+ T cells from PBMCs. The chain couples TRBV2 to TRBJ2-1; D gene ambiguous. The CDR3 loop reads CASSEALQGEQFF. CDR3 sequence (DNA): TGTGCCAGCAGTGAAGCGCTTCAAGGTGAGCAGTTCTTC. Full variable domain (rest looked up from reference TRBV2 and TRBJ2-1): EPEVTQTPSHQVTQMGQEVILRCVPISNHLYFYWYRQILGQKVEFLVSFYNNEISEKSEIFDDQFSVERPDGSNFTLKIRSTKLEDSAMYFCASSEALQGEQFFGPGTRLTVL.